The 21 T cell receptor beta chains listed next were all sequenced from one sample in a study of regulatory T cells in long-lasting Graves disease. Assembly of TCR beta libraries relied on iRepertoire HTBI primers together with Arm-PCR of CDR3 regions. Each CDR3 protein is one row after TCRdb ran MiXCR on the multiplex PCR reads. The sample includes 350,000 to 450,000 distinct CDR3 sequences, approximately 25% of them seen just once. Time point denoted: persistent/refractory GD, antithyroid drugs over 5 years with positive TRAb. After RNA was extracted from PBMCs, the TCR library was made from it. This sample comprised peripheral blood mononuclear cells (PBMCs), obtained when the disease was refractory, from a patient treated with antithyroid drugs. The receptor source for this set is a woman aged 40 to 50 with Graves disease.

The chain has TRBV2 and TRBJ2-1, with 10 bases fitting TRBD2. Trimming cost V 5 bases and J 5 bases; bases outside gene matches: 6. The length of the CDR3 is 15 residues. Germline CDR1 reads SNHLY; CDR2 reads FYNNEI. CDR3 protein: CASSYTGLANNEQFF. The DNA of the CDR3 is TGTGCCAGCAGTTACACGGGACTAGCGAACAATGAGCAGTTCTTC.

This clonotype was detected ten times or more. The V and J genes are TRBV27 and TRBJ1-1, with D uncertain. The CDR3 runs to 15 residues. The germline V gene has CDR1 MNHEY and CDR2 SMNVEV (reference sequence). The V and J ends lost 3 bases and 1 base respectively, with 12 bases between them. The DNA of the CDR3 is TGTGCCAGCAGTTTTAATCGACGGACGAACACTGAAGCTTTCTTT. Translation gives CASSFNRRTNTEAFF.

This chain joins TRBV28 and TRBJ1-3, with 9 bases aligning to TRBD1. The CDR3 loop spans 17 amino acids. V shed 3 bases and J 5 bases; nucleotides not matched to a gene: 11. From germline, CDR1 is MDHEN and CDR2 SYDVKM. The CDR3: CASSFRGQGLTRNTIYF. CDR3 nucleotide sequence: TGTGCCAGCAGTTTTAGAGGACAGGGGCTTACAAGAAACACCATATATTTT. The variable domain in full, completed from reference TRBV28 and TRBJ1-3, reads DVKVTQSSRYLVKRTGEKVFLECVQDMDHENMFWYRQDPGLGLRLIYFSYDVKMKEKGDIPEGYSVSREKKERFSLILESASTNQTSMYLCASSFRGQGLTRNTIYFGEGSWLTVV.

This chain joins TRBV25-1 and TRBJ1-1; maybe TRBD1 (5 bases). Trimming left V 4 bases short and J 2 bases short, with 11 bases between. The CDR3 sequence is 14 residues long. Germline lookup yields CDR1 MGHDK and CDR2 SYGVNS. The CDR3 bases are TGTGCCAGCAGTGTACCGGGGGTTAACACTGAAGCTTTCTTT. This codes for CASSVPGVNTEAFF.

This clonotype was counted many times. The chain employs TRBV28 and TRBJ1-5, with 7 bases that match TRBD1. The J segment lost 3 bases and the V segment lost 3 bases, leaving 8 bases of the junction unmatched. This CDR3 has 16 residues. Germline V CDR1 and CDR2: MDHEN, SYDVKM. CDR3: CASSFYLGTVNQPQHF. The CDR3, as DNA: TGTGCCAGCAGTTTTTACCTCGGGACAGTCAATCAGCCCCAGCATTTT. Drawing the rest from reference TRBV28 and TRBJ1-5, the complete variable domain is DVKVTQSSRYLVKRTGEKVFLECVQDMDHENMFWYRQDPGLGLRLIYFSYDVKMKEKGDIPEGYSVSREKKERFSLILESASTNQTSMYLCASSFYLGTVNQPQHFGDGTRLSIL.

This clonotype occurred a few times. This chain joins TRBV7-2 and TRBJ1-2; 8 bases map to TRBD1. The CDR3 consists of 16 residues. The V gene's germline CDR1 is SGHTA and CDR2 FQGNSA. The trim removed 3 bases at V and 5 bases at J, leaving 11 bases unmatched. In DNA form, the CDR3 reads TGTGCCAGCAGCTTCTCCGGGACAGGTGTAACGTATGGCTACACCTTC. It codes for CASSFSGTGVTYGYTF.

A few counts support this clonotype. This chain links TRBV5-1 with TRBJ2-5, with a tentative D call TRBD1 (5 bases). Germline V lookup: CDR1 SGHRS, CDR2 YFSETQ. The germline V and J ends were trimmed by 4 bases and 2 bases, with 18 bases remaining between them. CDR3 length: 16 residues. The CDR3 here is CASSLGSGHRQETQYF. The CDR3 DNA is TGCGCCAGCAGCCTGGGAAGTGGACACCGTCAAGAGACCCAGTACTTC.

The rearrangement links TRBV10-3 to TRBJ2-4; TRBD2 is a possible D gene (6 bases). The CDR3 length is 17 residues. V gave up 0 bases and J gave up 5 bases, with 17 bases separating them. Germline CDR1 reads ENHRY; CDR2 reads SYGVKD. CDR3 region: CAISESRVSGTQNIQYF. The CDR3 bases are TGTGCCATCAGTGAGTCGCGGGTTAGCGGAACTCAAAACATTCAGTACTTC.

Many counts were recorded for this clonotype. The J gene is TRBJ1-1, the V gene TRBV7-2, with a possible D match to TRBD1 (5 bases). The V gene's germline CDR1 is SGHTA and CDR2 FQGNSA. The V end lost 4 bases, the J end lost 1 base, and 19 bases lay between the germline ends. The CDR3 spans 17 residues. In nucleotides, the CDR3 is TGTGCCAGCAGCTCGGGGTCCCCGGGACTCAGGAACACTGAAGCTTTCTTT. It is translated as CASSSGSPGLRNTEAFF.

This clonotype was seen a handful of times. The chain recombines TRBV5-6 with TRBJ1-3; 8 bases are a match to TRBD1. Germline assignment: CDR1 SGHDT and CDR2 YYEEEE. The CDR3 is 17 residues long. The trim removed 0 bases at V and 5 bases at J, leaving 10 bases unmatched. The CDR3 coding sequence is TGTGCCAGCAGCTTGGAAAGGCACAGGGGGGTCAGAAACACCATATATTTT. Its translation: CASSLERHRGVRNTIYF.

Points on this clonotype: A much larger clone is a single base away; this may be a read error. V and J are TRBV6-1 and TRBJ2-7; 8 nucleotides match TRBD2. Germline values: CDR1 MNHNS, CDR2 SASEGT. The J segment lost 3 bases and the V segment lost 11 bases, leaving 21 bases of the junction unmatched. The CDR3 length is 17 residues. The CDR3 spells CAGTRIRSGLGNYEQYF. The CDR3 nucleotides read TGTGCCGGCACCAGAATTAGGTCGGGACTAGGAAACTACGAGCAGTACTTC.

The chain couples TRBV28 to TRBJ2-1; possibly TRBD2 for D (7 bases). The germline V gene has CDR1 MDHEN and CDR2 SYDVKM. The V end was cut by 5 bases, the J end by 1 base, with 24 bases between. The CDR3 is 19 residues long. The CDR3 DNA reads as TGTGCCAGCAGTCCAAGGCGGGGGCTTGCGGGATTTTCCTACAATGAGCAGTTCTTC. The encoded protein is CASSPRRGLAGFSYNEQFF.

The chain carries TRBV4-1 and TRBJ1-2, with a tentative D call TRBD1 (5 bases). The CDR3 runs to 19 residues. V was trimmed by 1 base and J by 4 bases, leaving 25 bases between them. The V gene's germline CDR1 is MGHRA and CDR2 YSYEKL. The CDR3 spells CASSQGITQVLKVGYGYTF. CDR3 bases: TGCGCCAGCAGCCAAGGGATCACACAGGTCCTTAAGGTGGGCTATGGCTACACCTTC.

This clonotype has a count of ten or more. DNA for the CDR3: TGTGCCACCAGCAGAGCTATACTTCGCGAGCAGTACTTC. It translates to CATSRAILREQYF. The V gene is TRBV15, the J gene TRBJ2-7; no reliable D call. The germline V and J ends were trimmed by 1 base and 6 bases, with 10 bases remaining between them. This CDR3 region has 13 residues. Germline-derived CDR1 and CDR2 are LNHNV and YYDKDF (reference sequence).

In this sample, this clonotype turned up many times. CDR3 bases: TGTGCCTCCGGGGGCTTCTACGAGCAGTACTTC. Protein product: CASGGFYEQYF. The chain is built from TRBV12-3 or TRBV12-4 and TRBJ2-7; either TRBD1 or TRBD2 may fit D (6 bases each). CDR3 length: 11 amino acids. The germline V and J ends were trimmed by 11 bases and 3 bases, with 11 bases remaining between them.

This clonotype was counted at least ten times. V gene TRBV28 combines with J gene TRBJ1-1; D is uncertain. CDR3 length: 11 residues. V was shortened by 10 bases and J by 1 base, with 7 bases between the two germline ends. Germline V lookup: CDR1 MDHEN, CDR2 SYDVKM. CDR3 sequence reads: CAIVGNTEAFF. The CDR3 DNA reads TGTGCCATCGTGGGGAACACTGAAGCTTTCTTT.

This clonotype was counted at least ten times. This chain connects TRBV27 to TRBJ1-1, with unresolved D. There are 14 residues in the CDR3. CDR1 is MNHEY and CDR2 is SMNVEV in the germline V gene (reference sequence). V lost 3 bases and J lost 0, with 8 bases in between. The CDR3 DNA is TGTGCCAGCAGTTTCGGCAGACTGAACACTGAAGCTTTCTTT. This gives the protein CASSFGRLNTEAFF.

The chain has TRBV7-3 and TRBJ2-2; 8 nucleotides match TRBD2. Germline V gives CDR1 SGHTA, CDR2 FQGTGA. J gave up 7 bases and V 1 base, and 14 bases lay outside the gene matches. The CDR3 length is 18 residues. CDR3 bases: TGTGCCAGCAGCTTAAATCCGCGGGCGGGAGGCCAAGGCGGGGAGCTGTTTTTT. This codes for CASSLNPRAGGQGGELFF.

On this clonotype: This clone may be a read error of a much larger clone one base away. The rearrangement joins TRBV7-6 to TRBJ2-7; a possible D gene is TRBD1 (5 bases). CDR1 is SGHVS and CDR2 is FNYEAQ in the germline V gene. This CDR3 has 14 residues. As DNA, the CDR3 is TGTGCCAGCGGCTTAGGGCAGGGTTACTACGAGCAGTACTTC. Protein: CASGLGQGYYEQYF.

This clonotype was counted only a few times. The V call is TRBV3-1, the J call TRBJ1-1, with TRBD1 matching 8 bases. The CDR3 sequence is 12 residues long. Germline trimming cut 4 bases from V and 10 bases from J; bases unmatched to any gene: 5. CDR1 is LGHDT, CDR2 YNNKEL, per germline (reference sequence). DNA of the CDR3: TGTGCCAGCAGCCTGGACAGGGAGGGAGCTTTCTTT. Translated: CASSLDREGAFF.

The J gene is TRBJ2-3, the V gene TRBV5-1; D gene unclear. Germline CDR1 SGHRS, CDR2 YFSETQ. This CDR3 has 13 amino acids. V lost 3 bases, J lost 4 bases, and 9 bases lay in between. For the CDR3, the DNA is TGCGCCAGCAGCTCCGGTGGGGCAGATACGCAGTATTTT. Translation: CASSSGGADTQYF. Drawing the rest from reference TRBV5-1 and TRBJ2-3, the complete variable domain is KAGVTQTPRYLIKTRGQQVTLSCSPISGHRSVSWYQQTPGQGLQFLFEYFSETQRNKGNFPGRFSGRQFSNSRSEMNVSTLELGDSALYLCASSSGGADTQYFGPGTRLTVL.